This T cell receptor (beta chain) is from a study of blood T cell repertoires in COVID-19. Study-wide background: Some COVID-19 samples were acute and others convalescent; all came from the United States, Italy and Spain. PBMCs, B-cell-depleted T cells, or T cells were the source of the cDNA or gDNA that made up the material.

Seattle's enrolled individuals joined amid active infection and were then monitored longitudinally. Germline CDR1 and CDR2: MNHEY and SMNVEV (reference sequence). The V and J ends lost 8 bases and 3 bases, in that order; junction bases with no gene match: 11. The CDR3 contains 15 residues. Authors' processing steps: Nucleated cell number was recorded as an estimate derived from reference gene primer amplification. Assay: immunoSEQ multiplex PCR; the TCRdb copy retains only in-frame clones and omits some. V and J calls and clone size come straight from that table; D and trimming were deduced from the DNA. The sample lists about 150,000 clones, approximately 80% seen once, with around 10% in the top ten.

The J gene is TRBJ1-2, the V gene TRBV27; 8 bases align to TRBD1. This sequence was found in a woman between 55 and 75 years old with COVID-19, enrolled during active disease. The source material was peripheral blood. The CDR3 nucleotides are TGTGCCAGCTGTAATCGAGGACAGGGCGACTATGGCTACACCTTC. It yields the protein CASCNRGQGDYGYTF.